This passage covers 18 T cell receptor beta chains from one sample sequenced in a study of control samples from healthy donors and cancer patients. This table comes from immunoSEQ multiplex PCR, and its TCRdb copy is limited to in-frame clones, with some not included. The sample lists about 170,000 clones, more than 85% seen once, with 2% to 2.5% in the top ten. Sequencing was performed on blood. Source of these receptors: a woman aged 40 to 49 in good health.

This clone is a singleton in its sample. The genes are TRBV9 and TRBJ1-6; D is possibly TRBD1 (6 bases). Trimming removed 0 bases at V and 7 bases at J, with 23 bases between. The V gene's germline CDR1 is SGDLS and CDR2 YYNGEE. This CDR3 comprises 19 residues. CDR3 nucleotides: TGTGCCAGCAGCGTAGGATACTGGGGGCAAGGGGACGGCAATTCACCCCTCCACTTT. Encoded protein: CASSVGYWGQGDGNSPLHF.

J is TRBJ1-4 and V is TRBV7-6, with a tentative D call TRBD1 (5 bases). Trimming cost V 4 bases and J 6 bases, with 15 bases left between them. The CDR3 runs 15 residues. CDR1 is SGHVS, CDR2 FNYEAQ, per germline. CDR3 sequence (DNA): TGTGCCAGCAGCTCGTATATGGGGCCCGATGAAAAACTGTTTTTT. It yields the protein CASSSYMGPDEKLFF. The whole variable domain, remainder taken from reference TRBV7-6 and TRBJ1-4, is GAGVSQSPRYKVTKRGQDVALRCDPISGHVSLYWYRQALGQGPEFLTYFNYEAQQDKSGLPNDRFSAERPEGSISTLTIQRTEQRDSAMYRCASSSYMGPDEKLFFGSGTQLSVL.

The chain recombines TRBV27 with TRBJ1-2, with 11 positions matching TRBD1. CDR1 is MNHEY and CDR2 is SMNVEV in the germline V gene (reference sequence). The trim removed 2 bases at V and 8 bases at J, leaving 7 bases unmatched. CDR3 length: 15 amino acids. CDR3 residues: CASSLIGQGAGGYTF. The DNA for the CDR3 is TGTGCCAGCAGTTTAATAGGACAGGGGGCAGGAGGCTACACCTTC.

The V gene is TRBV6-4, the J gene TRBJ1-1; TRBD1 matches 9 bases. Losses at the gene ends were 6 bases for V and 3 bases for J; bases not matched to a gene: 5. Germline CDR1 and CDR2: MRHNA and SNTAGT. The CDR3 has 14 amino acids. The CDR3 region is CASSTGGFDTEAFF. The CDR3 DNA reads as TGTGCCAGCAGCACAGGGGGCTTCGACACTGAAGCTTTCTTT.

This chain links TRBV5-1 with TRBJ1-1, with D perhaps TRBD1 (5 bases). The CDR3 sequence is 13 residues long. CDR1 and CDR2 from the germline V gene are SGHRS and YFSETQ. With 3 bases removed from V and 2 bases from J, the gap between germline ends came to 8 bases. CDR3 loop: CASSWDGNTEAFF. CDR3 DNA: TGCGCCAGCAGCTGGGACGGTAACACTGAAGCTTTCTTT.

The chain recombines TRBV18 with TRBJ1-1; no definite D call. Germline lookup yields CDR1 KGHSH and CDR2 LQKENI. Trimming took 0 bases from V and 1 from J, leaving 15 bases between them. The CDR3 is made up of 17 amino acids. CDR3 DNA sequence: TGTGCCAGCTCACCACCGATGGCACACCGGGAGAACACTGAAGCTTTCTTT. It specifies CASSPPMAHRENTEAFF.

The gene calls are TRBV18 and TRBJ1-1; D is unresolved. Germline V gene lookup returns CDR1 KGHSH and CDR2 LQKENI. This CDR3 has 13 amino acids. The V end lost 3 bases, the J end lost 6 bases, and 11 bases lay between the germline ends. DNA of the CDR3: TGTGCCAGCTCACCGTTAGGCGGCGCTGAAGCTTTCTTT. Protein sequence: CASSPLGGAEAFF.

The genes are TRBV5-6 and TRBJ2-5; 10 bases line up with TRBD2. The CDR3 consists of 15 residues. V dropped 0 bases and J dropped 2; count of bases not matched to a gene: 1. The germline gives CDR1 SGHDT, CDR2 YYEEEE. The CDR3: CASSLELAGQETQYF. CDR3 DNA: TGTGCCAGCAGCTTGGAACTAGCGGGGCAAGAGACCCAGTACTTC.

The chain couples TRBV27 to TRBJ1-6; TRBD1 might be the D (5 bases). The V gene lost 3 bases and the J gene lost 8 bases, with 20 bases spanning the gap. The CDR3 extends over 17 amino acids. Germline V gene sequence: CDR1 MNHEY, CDR2 SMNVEV (reference sequence). The CDR3 nucleotides read TGTGCCAGCAGTTTTGGGGTGGGGCAAAGTATGGATTCACCCCTCCACTTT. Amino acid sequence: CASSFGVGQSMDSPLHF.

J is TRBJ2-1 and V is TRBV4-1, with TRBD1 as a possible D gene (5 bases). V was trimmed by 4 bases and J by 6 bases, leaving 22 bases between them. Germline assignment: CDR1 MGHRA and CDR2 YSYEKL. The CDR3 has 17 amino acids. CDR3 loop: CASSPYLSKGRVNEQFF. CDR3 coding DNA: TGCGCCAGCAGCCCCTATCTGAGTAAGGGGCGCGTCAATGAGCAGTTCTTC.

J is TRBJ1-3 and V is TRBV13; D might be TRBD1 (5 bases). V lost 4 bases and J 0 bases, leaving 22 bases between the germline ends. CDR1 is PRHDT, CDR2 FYEKMQ, per germline (reference sequence). CDR3 length equals 19 residues. As DNA, the CDR3 is TGTGCCAGCAGCTGGGGGTCCGGGTCAGACGACTCCTCTGGAAACACCATATATTTT. Protein sequence: CASSWGSGSDDSSGNTIYF.

V and J are TRBV12-3 or TRBV12-4 and TRBJ2-5; TRBD1 might be the D (5 bases). The CDR3 totals 13 residues. The V gene lost 7 bases and the J gene lost 5 bases, with 14 bases spanning the gap. The CDR3 loop is CASTLRGVETQYF. Written as DNA, the CDR3 is TGTGCCAGCACCTTAAGGGGCGTCGAGACCCAGTACTTC.

This clone appeared a single time. CDR3 nucleotide sequence: TGCGCCAGCAGCGGAGGAGGGGGGAGAGAAAAACTGTTTTTT. Translating gives CASSGGGGREKLFF. The rearrangement links TRBV5-1 to TRBJ1-4; D is possibly TRBD1 (6 bases). V dropped 4 bases and J dropped 8 bases, with 15 bases sitting between them. This CDR3 spans 14 amino acids. Per germline, CDR1 SGHRS and CDR2 YFSETQ.

The chain recombines TRBV9 with TRBJ2-3, with D possibly matching TRBD2 (5 bases). From germline, CDR1 is SGDLS and CDR2 YYNGEE. The CDR3 sequence is 14 residues long. Trimming took 8 bases from V and 5 from J, leaving 18 bases between them. As DNA, the CDR3 is TGTGCCAGTTGCCCGAAAGGAGGTGGAGATACGCAGTATTTT. Translating it yields CASCPKGGGDTQYF.

The V call is TRBV27, the J call TRBJ1-2; D possibly corresponds to TRBD1 (6 bases). V lost 3 bases and J lost 3, with 14 bases in between. The CDR3 is 15 residues long. CDR1 is MNHEY and CDR2 is SMNVEV in the germline V gene (reference sequence). DNA of the CDR3: TGTGCCAGCAGTTTGCAACAGGGTTGGTACTATGGCTACACCTTC. Protein: CASSLQQGWYYGYTF.

The V gene is TRBV4-1, the J gene TRBJ1-2; 7 positions agree with TRBD1. The CDR3 covers 15 residues. Unmatched junction bases numbered 9, after V lost 0 bases and J lost 8 bases. Germline CDR1 is MGHRA and CDR2 is YSYEKL. CDR3 loop: CASSQDLTGWSGYTF. CDR3 nucleotide sequence: TGCGCCAGCAGCCAAGATCTGACAGGGTGGTCGGGCTACACCTTC.

This chain links TRBV4-1 with TRBJ2-7, with 7 positions matching TRBD1. The V segment lost 4 bases and the J segment 9 bases; nucleotides outside the gene matches: 12. Germline lookup yields CDR1 MGHRA and CDR2 YSYEKL. The CDR3 consists of 14 residues. The CDR3 spells CASSPPGQPRGQYF. The CDR3 DNA is TGCGCCAGCAGCCCCCCGGGACAGCCGAGGGGGCAGTACTTC.

The rearrangement uses TRBV5-4 and TRBJ1-4; the D gene is possibly TRBD1 (6 bases). Germline loops: CDR1 SGHNT, CDR2 YYREEE (reference sequence). The CDR3 is 17 amino acids. V was clipped by 0 bases and J by 3 bases, with 15 bases between them. The CDR3 nucleotides are TGTGCCAGCAGCTTGGGATCTGGGGGCGCGGCTAATGAAAAACTGTTTTTT. This sequence encodes CASSLGSGGAANEKLFF.